The 2 T cell receptor beta chains listed next were all sequenced from one sample in a study of regulatory T cells in long-lasting Graves disease. The authors built TCR beta libraries using iRepertoire HTBI primers and Arm-PCR of CDR3 regions. TCRdb re-called the multiplex PCR reads with MiXCR, one entry per CDR3 protein. The data contain hundreds of thousands of distinct CDR3 sequences, about 14% of them seen just once; the ten biggest clones take up 22%. Documented time point: newly diagnosed GD, antithyroid drugs for less than 3 months. PBMC RNA served as the TCR library source. Sequenced material: peripheral blood mononuclear cells (PBMCs), taken at new diagnosis, from a patient treated with antithyroid drugs. The receptors originated from a female donor with Graves disease.

The chain combines TRBV15 with TRBJ2-3; 12 nucleotides line up with TRBD2. Looked up from germline, CDR1 is LNHNV and CDR2 is YYDKDF (reference sequence). CDR3 length: 15 amino acids. Germline trimming cut 5 bases from V and 4 bases from J; bases unmatched to any gene: 4. The CDR3 nucleotides are TGTGCCACCAGCGCGTCTAGCGGGAGGGCAGATACGCAGTATTTT. Translation: CATSASSGRADTQYF.

This clonotype was seen at least ten times. The chain joins TRBV5-1 to TRBJ2-7; D is uncertain. The CDR3 loop spans 15 amino acids. Trimming removed 1 base at V and 0 bases at J, with 11 bases between. Germline-derived CDR1 and CDR2 are SGHRS and YFSETQ. In DNA, the CDR3 is TGCGCCAGCAGCTTGTTCGGCAGAAGCTCCTACGAGCAGTACTTC. It specifies CASSLFGRSSYEQYF.